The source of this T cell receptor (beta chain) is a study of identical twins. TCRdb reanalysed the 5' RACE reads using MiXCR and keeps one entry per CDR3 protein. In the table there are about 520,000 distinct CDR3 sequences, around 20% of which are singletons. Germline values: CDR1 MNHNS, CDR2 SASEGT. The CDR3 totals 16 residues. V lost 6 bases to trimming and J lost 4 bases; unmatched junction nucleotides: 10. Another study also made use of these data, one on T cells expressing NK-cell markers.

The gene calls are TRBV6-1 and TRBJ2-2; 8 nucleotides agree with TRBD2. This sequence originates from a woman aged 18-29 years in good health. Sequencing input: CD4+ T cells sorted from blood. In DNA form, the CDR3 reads TGTGCCAGCAGCGGAGCCCGGGAGGGGACCACCGGGGAGCTGTTTTTT. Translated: CASSGAREGTTGELFF.